Presented here are 24 T cell receptor beta chains from one specimen sequenced in a study of beta chain features in type 1 diabetes. Every bit of the isolated RNA underwent reverse transcription, so sequencing read expressed TCRB transcripts. Sequencing used immunoSEQ multiplex PCR; TCRdb keeps in-frame clones, though not all of them. Seen here are 300,000 to 350,000 clones, less than 9.5% observed once, and the top ten hold 0.44%. Sequencing was performed on central memory CD4+ T cells from blood. These TCRs come from a woman between 18 and 29 years old in good health.

This clone was seen more than once but under ten times. V gene TRBV2 combines with J gene TRBJ1-2; D is unresolved. CDR1 and CDR2 from the germline V gene are SNHLY and FYNNEI. The CDR3 extends over 15 amino acids. Trimming shortened V by 4 bases and J by 0 bases, and 12 bases separated the two germline ends. The chain's CDR3 is CASSAHRNPNYGYTF. The CDR3 coding sequence is TGTGCCAGCAGTGCCCATAGGAATCCTAACTATGGCTACACCTTC.

The rearrangement uses TRBV15 and TRBJ2-7; D uncertain. Germline loops: CDR1 LNHNV, CDR2 YYDKDF (reference sequence). The length of the CDR3 is 12 residues. Trimming pared 5 bases from V and 7 bases from J, leaving 12 bases between. CDR3 amino acids: CATSLQEGEQYF. Here the CDR3 DNA reads TGTGCCACCAGCCTTCAGGAAGGTGAGCAGTACTTC.

This sequence joins TRBV15 and TRBJ1-2; D perhaps matches TRBD1 (6 bases). The germline CDR1 and CDR2 sequences are LNHNV and YYDKDF (reference sequence). The CDR3 is made up of 17 amino acids. V was pared by 0 bases and J by 8 bases, with 22 bases between. The CDR3 DNA is TGTGCCACCAGCAGAGATTTAATACTCGGCAGGGGACACGGCTACACCTTC. It codes for CATSRDLILGRGHGYTF.

This clone was seen only a few times. The rearrangement links TRBV9 to TRBJ2-1, with unresolved D. Germline V gives CDR1 SGDLS, CDR2 YYNGEE. V lost 4 bases, J lost 0 bases, and 17 bases lay in between. The CDR3 runs to 17 residues. The DNA for the CDR3 is TGTGCCAGCAGCCCCCGGACGGCTCTCCGCTCCTACAATGAGCAGTTCTTC. Protein: CASSPRTALRSYNEQFF.

This clone was counted only a few times. The chain employs TRBV4-3 and TRBJ2-1, with D unresolved. In germline, CDR1 is LGHNA, CDR2 YSLEER. With 2 bases removed from V and 0 bases from J, the gap between germline ends came to 8 bases. CDR3 length: 15 amino acids. Written as DNA, the CDR3 is TGCGCCAGCAGCCAATCACGAGGCTCCTACAATGAGCAGTTCTTC. Its translation: CASSQSRGSYNEQFF.

The chain combines TRBV18 with TRBJ2-5; maybe TRBD2 (6 bases). The CDR3 is 13 residues long. Germline CDR1 is KGHSH and CDR2 is LQKENI. V was clipped by 6 bases and J by 3 bases, with 11 bases between them. The CDR3 sequence is CASSSKREETQYF. CDR3 DNA: TGTGCCAGCTCGAGCAAGCGGGAAGAGACCCAGTACTTC.

This clone was observed a handful of times. V usage is TRBV7-2 and J usage is TRBJ2-5; possibly TRBD1 or TRBD2 for D (6 bases each). This CDR3 contains 15 residues. Per the germline V gene, CDR1 is SGHTA and CDR2 is FQGNSA. V lost 6 bases and J 4 bases, leaving 18 bases between the germline ends. This CDR3 is CASSLQGGFRETQYF. The CDR3 nucleotides are TGTGCCAGCAGTCTCCAAGGGGGGTTCAGAGAGACCCAGTACTTC.

There are a few counts of this clone. The V call is TRBV5-1, the J call TRBJ2-1; the D gene is possibly TRBD2 (6 bases). CDR3 size: 16 residues. CDR1 is SGHRS and CDR2 is YFSETQ in the germline V gene. Trimming took 3 bases from V and 4 from J, leaving 17 bases between them. In DNA form, the CDR3 reads TGCGCCAGCAGCTGGGGATGGGAGGCCGCATACAATGAGCAGTTCTTC. Translated: CASSWGWEAAYNEQFF.

This clone occurred a few times. V is TRBV28 and J is TRBJ1-2; D is uncertain. The germline V gene has CDR1 MDHEN and CDR2 SYDVKM. Trimming cost V 6 bases and J 2 bases, with 10 bases left between them. The CDR3 length is 13 residues. The CDR3 is CASRLDGNYGYTF. In DNA, the CDR3 is TGTGCCAGCAGACTGGACGGGAACTATGGCTACACCTTC.

This clone was recorded at least ten times. The CDR3 sequence: CATRTDSGNTIYF. The CDR3 region has the DNA TGTGCCACCAGGACGGACTCTGGAAACACCATATATTTT. J is TRBJ1-3 and V is TRBV19; D gene ambiguous. Between the trimmed V and J ends, which lost 10 bases and 0 bases, there was a span of 10 bases. There are 13 residues in the CDR3. Looked up from germline, CDR1 is LNHDA and CDR2 is SQIVND (reference sequence).

The chain joins TRBV5-1 to TRBJ2-7; 7 nucleotides match TRBD1. Germline lookup yields CDR1 SGHRS and CDR2 YFSETQ. CDR3 length: 14 amino acids. V was clipped by 2 bases and J by 7 bases; unmatched bases: 9. CDR3 nucleotide sequence: TGCGCCAGCAGCTTTGGACAGGCCGCCGGAGAGCAGTACTTC. This sequence encodes CASSFGQAAGEQYF.

V usage is TRBV5-1 and J usage is TRBJ2-1; D gene unclear. The germline V and J ends were trimmed by 4 bases and 7 bases, with 6 bases remaining between them. Germline V gene data show CDR1 as SGHRS and CDR2 as YFSETQ. The CDR3 is 11 residues long. In nucleotides, the CDR3 is TGCGCCAGCAGCGATCGGAATGAGCAGTTCTTC. Encoded protein: CASSDRNEQFF.

The V and J genes are TRBV7-2 and TRBJ2-3; D unclear. The V gene lost 5 bases and the J gene lost 8 bases, with 8 bases spanning the gap. This CDR3 spans 11 amino acids. Germline V CDR1 and CDR2: SGHTA, FQGNSA. In nucleotides, the CDR3 is TGTGCCAGCAGCCCCACGTTTACGCAGTATTTT. This encodes CASSPTFTQYF.

There are a few counts of this clone. Other DNA sequences within the sample encode an identical CDR3. This chain links TRBV15 with TRBJ2-1; D not resolved. Trimming pared 0 bases from V and 7 bases from J, leaving 7 bases between. The germline V gene has CDR1 LNHNV and CDR2 YYDKDF (reference sequence). CDR3 length: 13 residues. CDR3 protein: CATSRDLGNEQFF. For the CDR3, the DNA is TGTGCCACCAGCAGAGATCTCGGTAATGAGCAGTTCTTC.

The table lists this clone with many counts. V usage is TRBV10-3 and J usage is TRBJ1-2, with D uncertain. The germline V gene has CDR1 ENHRY and CDR2 SYGVKD. V was clipped by 8 bases and J by 7 bases, with 20 bases between them. The CDR3 length is 14 residues. The CDR3 DNA is TGTGCCATCCGGCCCCCTGCGGGGATTAGTGGCTACACCTTC. Translated, it gives CAIRPPAGISGYTF.

The gene calls are TRBV28 and TRBJ2-3; D is uncertain. CDR3 length: 11 amino acids. Trimming shortened V by 8 bases and J by 0 bases, and 3 bases separated the two germline ends. Looked up from germline, CDR1 is MDHEN and CDR2 is SYDVKM. The DNA for the CDR3 is TGTGCCAGCGCCAGCACAGATACGCAGTATTTT. As protein: CASASTDTQYF.

This clone was seen only a few times. The CDR3 bases are TGTGCCAGCAGAGCTAGTCGACAGAGATACTACGAGCAGTACTTC. Translation gives CASRASRQRYYEQYF. The chain couples TRBV28 to TRBJ2-7; D perhaps matches TRBD1 (5 bases). Germline CDR1 MDHEN, CDR2 SYDVKM. The CDR3 is 15 residues long. The ends were cut back, 6 bases at V and 3 bases at J, with 18 bases in the middle.

V is TRBV6-1 and J is TRBJ2-1; TRBD1 matches at 8 bases. The J segment lost 12 bases and the V segment lost 6 bases, leaving 7 bases of the junction unmatched. The CDR3 consists of 12 residues. CDR1 is MNHNS and CDR2 is SASEGT in the germline V gene. CDR3 in amino acids: CASRAQGGGQFF. CDR3 sequence (DNA): TGTGCCAGCAGAGCACAGGGGGGTGGGCAGTTCTTC.

The V call is TRBV19, the J call TRBJ2-1; D may be TRBD2 (7 bases). V lost 3 bases and J lost 3, with 12 bases in between. The germline CDR1 and CDR2 sequences are LNHDA and SQIVND (reference sequence). The CDR3 spans 15 residues. CDR3 sequence reads: CASSIGGADYNEQFF. The CDR3 bases are TGTGCCAGTAGTATTGGGGGGGCCGACTACAATGAGCAGTTCTTC.

This clone has a count of ten or more. The chain is built from TRBV25-1 and TRBJ2-5; 9 bases line up with TRBD2. The germline V gene encodes CDR1 MGHDK and CDR2 SYGVNS. CDR3 size: 15 residues. The ends lost 5 bases at V and 4 bases at J; junction bases unmatched: 8. The CDR3 sequence: CASSPRTTSGETQYF. As DNA, the CDR3 is TGTGCCAGCAGTCCTCGAACGACTAGCGGAGAGACCCAGTACTTC.

This clone occurred a few times. This chain joins TRBV2 and TRBJ2-5, with a weak D call TRBD2 (5 bases). Trimming cost V 7 bases and J 5 bases, with 17 bases left between them. The CDR3 has 14 amino acids. The germline gives CDR1 SNHLY, CDR2 FYNNEI. In nucleotides, the CDR3 is TGTGCCAGCACCCATCCACTAGTTCCCGAGACCCAGTACTTC. It specifies CASTHPLVPETQYF.

The genes are TRBV15 and TRBJ1-3; D remains ambiguous. Germline values: CDR1 LNHNV, CDR2 YYDKDF (reference sequence). This CDR3 is 15 amino acids long. V lost 6 bases, J lost 0 bases, and 12 bases lay in between. CDR3 in DNA: TGTGCCACCAGAGCGGGAGCCGGCTCTGGAAACACCATATATTTT. This codes for CATRAGAGSGNTIYF.

The chain recombines TRBV5-4 with TRBJ1-3; the D is unclear. The CDR3 runs to 11 residues. Germline-derived CDR1 and CDR2 are SGHNT and YYREEE (reference sequence). V was cut by 8 bases and J by 0 bases, with 3 bases left in between. Written as DNA, the CDR3 is TGTGCCAGTCACTCTGGAAACACCATATATTTT. This translates into CASHSGNTIYF.

This clone occurred a few times. The chain links TRBV2 to TRBJ2-5, with a tentative D call TRBD1 (6 bases). From germline, CDR1 is SNHLY and CDR2 FYNNEI. Trimming stripped 2 bases from V and 4 bases from J, with 20 bases between. This CDR3 spans 17 amino acids. CDR3 sequence (DNA): TGTGCCAGCAGTGAAAGGTTCGGCCAGGGGCTAAGAGAGACCCAGTACTTC. Protein sequence: CASSERFGQGLRETQYF.